The T cell receptor (beta chain) under discussion was sequenced for a study of blood T cell repertoires in COVID-19. The germline CDR1 and CDR2 sequences are SGHTS and YDEGEE. The CDR3 extends over 15 amino acids. V was shortened by 4 bases and J by 0 bases, with 10 bases between the two germline ends. Using immunoSEQ multiplex PCR, the repertoire was profiled, and TCRdb retains in-frame clones only, with some absent. The profile shows about 83,000 clones, more than 75% of them singletons. Sequenced: peripheral blood. This chain joins TRBV5-8 and TRBJ1-4; D is possibly TRBD1 (5 bases). The source is a man in his fifties with active COVID-19. The CDR3 spells CASSPRQSTNEKLFF. The CDR3 bases are TGTGCCAGCAGCCCCAGACAGTCAACTAATGAAAAACTGTTTTTT.